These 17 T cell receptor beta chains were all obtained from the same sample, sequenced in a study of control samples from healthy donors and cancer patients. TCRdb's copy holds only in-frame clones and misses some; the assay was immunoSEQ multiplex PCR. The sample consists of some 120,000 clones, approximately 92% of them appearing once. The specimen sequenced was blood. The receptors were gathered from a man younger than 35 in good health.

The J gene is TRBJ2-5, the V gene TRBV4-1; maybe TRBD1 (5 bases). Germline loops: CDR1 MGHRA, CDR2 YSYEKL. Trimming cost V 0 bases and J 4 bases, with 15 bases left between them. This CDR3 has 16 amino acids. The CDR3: CASSQELAGLGETQYF. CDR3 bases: TGCGCCAGCAGCCAAGAGCTGGCAGGGTTGGGAGAGACCCAGTACTTC.

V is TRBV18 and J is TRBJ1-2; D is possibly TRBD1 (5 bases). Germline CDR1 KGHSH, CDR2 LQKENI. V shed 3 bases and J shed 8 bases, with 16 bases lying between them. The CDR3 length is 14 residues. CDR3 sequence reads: CASSPSRGVPGYTF. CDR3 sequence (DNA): TGTGCCAGCTCACCCTCAAGAGGGGTTCCGGGCTACACCTTC.

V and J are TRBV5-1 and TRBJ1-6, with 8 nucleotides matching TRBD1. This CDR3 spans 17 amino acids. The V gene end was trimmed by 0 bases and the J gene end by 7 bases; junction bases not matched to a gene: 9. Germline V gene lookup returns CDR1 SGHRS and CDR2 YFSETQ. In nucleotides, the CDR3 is TGCGCCAGCAGCTTGGGTCTCCTTACAGGGGGAAATTCACCCCTCCACTTT. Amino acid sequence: CASSLGLLTGGNSPLHF.

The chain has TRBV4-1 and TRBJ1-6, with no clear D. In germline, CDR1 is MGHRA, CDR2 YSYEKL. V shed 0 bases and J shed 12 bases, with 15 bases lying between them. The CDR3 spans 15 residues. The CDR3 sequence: CASSQEGSLLGPLHF. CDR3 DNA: TGCGCCAGCAGCCAAGAAGGGAGCCTCCTAGGACCCCTCCACTTT.

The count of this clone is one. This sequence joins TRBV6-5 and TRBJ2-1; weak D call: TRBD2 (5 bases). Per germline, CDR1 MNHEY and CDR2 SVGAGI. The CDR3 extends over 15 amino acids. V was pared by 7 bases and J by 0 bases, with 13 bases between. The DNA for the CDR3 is TGTGCCAGCACCCCAAGACTACTCTCCTACAATGAGCAGTTCTTC. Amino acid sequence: CASTPRLLSYNEQFF.

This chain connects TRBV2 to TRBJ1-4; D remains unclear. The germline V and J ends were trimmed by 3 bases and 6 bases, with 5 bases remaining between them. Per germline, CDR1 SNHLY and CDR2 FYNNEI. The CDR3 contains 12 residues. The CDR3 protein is CASSETHEKLFF. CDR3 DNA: TGTGCCAGCAGTGAGACACATGAAAAACTGTTTTTT.

The CDR3 reads CASSLSAGGPYNEQFF. The CDR3 DNA reads as TGTGCCAGCAGCTTATCAGCGGGAGGCCCCTACAATGAGCAGTTCTTC. This chain connects TRBV11-1 to TRBJ2-1, with TRBD2 matching over 9 bases. The CDR3 totals 16 residues. Germline V gene sequence: CDR1 SGHAT, CDR2 FQDESV (reference sequence). V gave up 2 bases and J gave up 2 bases; unmatched junction bases: 4.

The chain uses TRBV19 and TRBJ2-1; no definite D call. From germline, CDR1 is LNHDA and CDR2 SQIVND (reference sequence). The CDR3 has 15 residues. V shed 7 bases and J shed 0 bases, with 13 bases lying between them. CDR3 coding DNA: TGTGCCAGTACAACGGCTTCGAGCTCCTACAATGAGCAGTTCTTC. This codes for CASTTASSSYNEQFF. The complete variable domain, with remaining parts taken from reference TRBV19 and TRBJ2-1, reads DGGITQSPKYLFRKEGQNVTLSCEQNLNHDAMYWYRQDPGQGLRLIYYSQIVNDFQKGDIAEGYSVSREKKESFPLTVTSAQKNPTAFYLCASTTASSSYNEQFFGPGTRLTVL.

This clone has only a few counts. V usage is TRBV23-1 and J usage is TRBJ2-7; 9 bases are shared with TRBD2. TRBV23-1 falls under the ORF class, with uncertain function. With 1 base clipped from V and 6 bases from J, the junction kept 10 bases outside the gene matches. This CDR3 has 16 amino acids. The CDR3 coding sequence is TGCGCCAGCAGTCAATGGTCGGCGGGGGGGCCTTGCGAGCAGTACTTC. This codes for CASSQWSAGGPCEQYF.

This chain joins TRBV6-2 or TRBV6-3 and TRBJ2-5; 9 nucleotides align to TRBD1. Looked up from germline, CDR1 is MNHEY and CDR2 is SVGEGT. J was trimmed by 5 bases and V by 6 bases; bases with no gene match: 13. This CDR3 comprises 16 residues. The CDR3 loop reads CASSDIPGQGRETQYF. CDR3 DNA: TGTGCCAGCAGCGACATACCGGGACAGGGAAGGGAGACCCAGTACTTC.

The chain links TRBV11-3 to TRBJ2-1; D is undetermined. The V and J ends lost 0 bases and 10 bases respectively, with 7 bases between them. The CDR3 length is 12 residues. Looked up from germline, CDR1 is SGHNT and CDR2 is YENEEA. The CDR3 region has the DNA TGTGCCAGCAGCTTAGAGCCCACAGAGCAGTTCTTC. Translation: CASSLEPTEQFF.

CDR3 loop: CASSSRGTGDNSPLHF. The CDR3 DNA is TGTGCCAGCAGCTCCCGAGGGACAGGGGATAATTCACCCCTCCACTTT. This chain connects TRBV9 to TRBJ1-6; 10 bases are shared with TRBD1. This CDR3 region has 16 residues. CDR1 is SGDLS, CDR2 YYNGEE, per germline. Trimming removed 4 bases from V and 5 bases from J; junction bases left unmatched: 6.

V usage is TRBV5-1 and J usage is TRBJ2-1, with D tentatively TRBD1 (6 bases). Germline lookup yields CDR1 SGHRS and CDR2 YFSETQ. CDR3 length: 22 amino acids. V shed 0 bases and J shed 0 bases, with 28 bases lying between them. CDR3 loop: CASSLELSSRTDYSSSYNEQFF. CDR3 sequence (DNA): TGCGCCAGCAGCTTGGAGCTTTCATCACGGACAGACTATTCCAGCTCCTACAATGAGCAGTTCTTC.

This chain's CDR3 is CASSLSGRGYNSPLHF. The CDR3 DNA reads as TGTGCCAGCAGTTTATCCGGGAGGGGCTATAATTCACCCCTCCACTTT. The rearrangement links TRBV27 to TRBJ1-6, with D perhaps TRBD1 (5 bases). This CDR3 spans 16 amino acids. V shed 0 bases and J shed 3 bases, with 9 bases lying between them. Germline assignment: CDR1 MNHEY and CDR2 SMNVEV (reference sequence).

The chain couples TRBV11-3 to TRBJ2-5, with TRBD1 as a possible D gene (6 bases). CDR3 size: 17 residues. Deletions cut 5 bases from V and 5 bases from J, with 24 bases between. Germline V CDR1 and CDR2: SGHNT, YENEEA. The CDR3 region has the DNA TGTGCCAGCAGCCCTGGCACATGGGCTAACAGGGATGAGACCCAGTACTTC. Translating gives CASSPGTWANRDETQYF.

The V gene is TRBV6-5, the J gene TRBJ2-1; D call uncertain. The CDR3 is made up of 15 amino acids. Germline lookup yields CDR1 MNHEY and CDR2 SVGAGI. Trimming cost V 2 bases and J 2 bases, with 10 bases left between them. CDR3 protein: CASSYDGPAYNEQFF. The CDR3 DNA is TGTGCCAGCAGTTACGATGGACCAGCCTACAATGAGCAGTTCTTC.

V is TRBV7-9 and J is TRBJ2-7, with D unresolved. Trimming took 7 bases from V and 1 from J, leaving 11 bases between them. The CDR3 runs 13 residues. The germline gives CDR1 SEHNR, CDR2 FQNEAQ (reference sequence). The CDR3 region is CASTPRDSYEQYV. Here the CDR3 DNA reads TGTGCCAGCACCCCCCGCGATTCCTACGAGCAGTACGTC.